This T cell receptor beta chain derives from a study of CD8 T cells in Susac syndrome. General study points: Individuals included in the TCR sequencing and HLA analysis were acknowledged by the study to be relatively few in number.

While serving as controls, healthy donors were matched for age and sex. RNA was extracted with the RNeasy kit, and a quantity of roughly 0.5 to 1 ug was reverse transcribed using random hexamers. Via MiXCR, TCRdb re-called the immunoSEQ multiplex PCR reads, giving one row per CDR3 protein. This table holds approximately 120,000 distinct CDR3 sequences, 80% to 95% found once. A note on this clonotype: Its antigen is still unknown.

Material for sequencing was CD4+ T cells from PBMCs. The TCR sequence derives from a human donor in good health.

In nucleotides, the CDR3 is TGTGCCTGGAGTGTATTGAAGACAGTAGACACTGAAGCTTTCTTT. Its translation: CAWSVLKTVDTEAFF. The V gene is TRBV30, the J gene TRBJ1-1; D is perhaps TRBD1 (5 bases). The V end was cut by 0 bases, the J end by 3 bases, with 14 bases between. Germline loops: CDR1 GTSNPN, CDR2 SVGIG (reference sequence). The CDR3 spans 15 residues.